This T cell receptor beta chain is drawn from a study of CD8+ T cells in alopecia areata. Background on the study: Oral tofacitinib (5 to 10 mg twice daily) was administered to treated patients. The SALT score measured affected scalp surface percentage in treated patients.

The sequencing template was cDNA reverse transcribed from extracted RNA. Produced via immunoSEQ multiplex PCR; TCRdb's table is partial and in-frame only. The sample lists over 200,000 clones; 64% were seen once. The treatment is: oral pan-JAK inhibitor, 5-10 mg twice daily. Collection of lesional scalp punch biopsies and peripheral blood was performed in alopecia areata patients. CDR1 is LGHNA and CDR2 is YNFKEQ in the germline V gene. The V and J ends lost 1 base and 1 base respectively, with 10 bases between them. The CDR3 length is 15 residues. This receptor was obtained from a human donor with alopecia areata. The starting material was CD4+ T cells sorted from blood, obtained at week 4, from a patient treated with tofacitinib. The V gene is TRBV4-2, the J gene TRBJ1-1; perhaps TRBD1 as D (5 bases). The CDR3 coding sequence is TGTGCCAGCAGCCAAGGAGGGGTCTGGAACACTGAAGCTTTCTTT. Translated: CASSQGGVWNTEAFF.